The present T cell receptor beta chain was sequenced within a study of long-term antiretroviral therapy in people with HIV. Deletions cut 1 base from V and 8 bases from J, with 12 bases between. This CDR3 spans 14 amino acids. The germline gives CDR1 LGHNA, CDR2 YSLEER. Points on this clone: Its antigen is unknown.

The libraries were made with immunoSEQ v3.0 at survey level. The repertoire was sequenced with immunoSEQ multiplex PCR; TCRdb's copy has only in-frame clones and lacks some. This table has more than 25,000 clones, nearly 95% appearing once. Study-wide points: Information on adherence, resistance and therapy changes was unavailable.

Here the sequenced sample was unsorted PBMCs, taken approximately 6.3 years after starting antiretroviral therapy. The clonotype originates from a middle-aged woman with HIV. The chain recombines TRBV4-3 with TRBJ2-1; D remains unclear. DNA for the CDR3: TGCGCCAGCAGCCAAGTCTTTCCCGGTCATGAGCAGTTCTTC. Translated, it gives CASSQVFPGHEQFF.